These 28 T cell receptor beta chains originate from one sample sequenced in a study of regulatory T cells in long-lasting Graves disease. CDR3 regions were amplified by Arm-PCR using iRepertoire HTBI primers to build TCR beta libraries. TCRdb used MiXCR to reprocess the multiplex PCR reads, holding one entry per CDR3 protein. There are roughly 350,000 distinct CDR3 sequences in the sample; roughly 15% occur only once, and over 20% lies in the top ten. Stated time point: newly diagnosed GD, antithyroid drugs for less than 3 months. With RNA extracted from PBMCs as input, the TCR library was made. These same data were also listed under a study on T cells in Graves' hyperthyroidism and ophthalmopathy.

Sequencing used peripheral blood mononuclear cells (PBMCs), obtained at new diagnosis, from a patient treated with antithyroid drugs. These receptors were obtained from a young woman with Graves disease.

V and J are TRBV2 and TRBJ2-5; tentative D call: TRBD1 (5 bases). CDR1 and CDR2 (germline): SNHLY, FYNNEI. The V end was cut by 8 bases, the J end by 5 bases, with 21 bases between. CDR3 size: 15 residues. This chain's CDR3 is CASSPAVGQGETQYF. DNA of the CDR3: TGTGCCAGCTCCCCCGCCGTGGGGCAGGGCGAGACCCAGTACTTC.

The count of this clonotype is one. The chain uses TRBV7-8 and TRBJ2-5; 15 positions match TRBD2. Germline-derived CDR1 and CDR2 are SGHVS and FQNEAQ. CDR3 length: 17 amino acids. Trimming removed 4 bases from V and 2 bases from J; junction bases left unmatched: 5. This CDR3 reads CASSSLGTSGGQETQYF. The CDR3 nucleotides are TGTGCCAGCAGCTCTCTGGGGACTAGCGGGGGGCAAGAGACCCAGTACTTC.

This clonotype came up a few times. The junction departs from germline at one end; a sequencing error may be responsible. The rearrangement links TRBV10-3 to TRBJ1-1, with a weak D call TRBD1 (5 bases). Germline lookup yields CDR1 ENHRY and CDR2 SYGVKD. The CDR3 length is 11 residues. The CDR3 DNA follows: TGTGCCGTCAGGGAGAACACTGAAGCTTTCTTT. This codes for CAVRENTEAFF.

This clonotype has only a few counts. The chain recombines TRBV5-1 with TRBJ1-1; D uncertain. The CDR3 runs 14 residues. V was cut by 1 base and J by 4 bases, with 11 bases left in between. CDR1 and CDR2 from the germline V gene are SGHRS and YFSETQ. For the CDR3, the DNA is TGCGCCAGCAGCTTGAACGGGATAGGCACTGAAGCTTTCTTT. As protein: CASSLNGIGTEAFF.

The V and J genes are TRBV10-3 and TRBJ1-1; a weak D match, TRBD1 (6 bases). V lost 2 bases to trimming and J lost 2 bases, with 12 bases between them. The germline V gene encodes CDR1 ENHRY and CDR2 SYGVKD. The CDR3 covers 15 residues. This CDR3 is CAISEGGQKNTEAFF. Here the CDR3 DNA reads TGTGCCATCAGTGAGGGAGGACAGAAAAACACTGAAGCTTTCTTT.

The V call is TRBV20-1, the J call TRBJ2-6; 8 bases align to TRBD2. The germline CDR1 and CDR2 sequences are DFQATT and SNEGSKA (reference sequence). The CDR3 length is 16 residues. The V segment lost 1 base and the J segment 4 bases; nucleotides outside the gene matches: 6. The CDR3 here is CSARAGGATGANVLTF. CDR3 DNA sequence: TGCAGTGCTAGAGCGGGGGGGGCGACCGGGGCCAACGTCCTGACTTTC.

This clonotype was detected ten times or more. The chain combines TRBV12-3 or TRBV12-4 with TRBJ2-7; D gene ambiguous. This CDR3 is built from 12 residues. Trimming cost V 6 bases and J 4 bases, with 10 bases left between them. This CDR3 reads CASRGRGYEQYF. The CDR3 nucleotides are TGTGCCAGCAGGGGTAGAGGTTACGAGCAGTACTTC.

At least ten counts were recorded for this clonotype. The chain joins TRBV2 to TRBJ1-1; no clear D. Trimming removed 7 bases at V and 2 bases at J, with 14 bases between. The CDR3 consists of 14 residues. Germline CDR1 is SNHLY and CDR2 is FYNNEI. CDR3 DNA: TGTGCCAGCACCACGCGCCGGGATAACACTGAAGCTTTCTTT. This gives the protein CASTTRRDNTEAFF.

This clonotype was seen ten or more times. An end of the junction does not agree with germline; a read error may underlie this. The chain has TRBV7-3 and TRBJ2-3, with unresolved D. Germline V lookup: CDR1 SGHTA, CDR2 FQGTGA. The CDR3 loop spans 15 amino acids. The CDR3 reads CASSLEAGNTDTQYF. The CDR3 DNA follows: TGTGCTAGCAGCTTAGAGGCAGGCAACACAGATACGCAGTATTTT.

This clonotype was seen repeatedly, ten times or more. The CDR3 is CASSVDSGRGETQYF. CDR3 sequence (DNA): TGTGCCAGCAGCGTAGACAGCGGGAGAGGGGAGACCCAGTACTTC. V gene TRBV9 combines with J gene TRBJ2-5; 8 nucleotides line up with TRBD2. V gave up 0 bases and J gave up 5 bases; unmatched junction bases: 6. Germline V gene sequence: CDR1 SGDLS, CDR2 YYNGEE. The CDR3 consists of 15 residues. Complete variable domain (other parts from reference TRBV9 and TRBJ2-5): DSGVTQTPKHLITATGQRVTLRCSPRSGDLSVYWYQQSLDQGLQFLIQYYNGEERAKGNILERFSAQQFPDLHSELNLSSLELGDSALYFCASSVDSGRGETQYFGPGTRLLVL.

V and J are TRBV12-3 or TRBV12-4 and TRBJ1-5; D ambiguous. The V end was cut by 8 bases, the J end by 7 bases, with 9 bases between. This CDR3 is 11 amino acids long. CDR3 region: CASGVGQPQHF. CDR3 DNA: TGTGCCAGCGGGGTGGGGCAGCCCCAGCATTTT.

The chain combines TRBV15 with TRBJ2-3; 10 nucleotides agree with TRBD2. V lost 1 base and J lost 3; bases outside the gene matches: 4. The CDR3 totals 16 residues. CDR1 and CDR2 (germline): LNHNV, YYDKDF (reference sequence). The CDR3 DNA is TGTGCCACCAGCAGAGGAGCGGGGGGGCGTACAGATACGCAGTATTTT. It specifies CATSRGAGGRTDTQYF.

In this sample, this clonotype turned up many times. The chain uses TRBV7-8 and TRBJ2-1; weak D call: TRBD1 (6 bases). The CDR3 runs 15 residues. Trimming cost V 1 base and J 8 bases, with 15 bases left between them. CDR1 is SGHVS, CDR2 FQNEAQ, per germline. The CDR3 sequence: CASSLGGPRGDEQFF. DNA for the CDR3: TGTGCCAGCAGCTTAGGGGGCCCCAGGGGCGATGAGCAGTTCTTC.

Notes on this clonotype: This clone may be a read error of a much larger clone one base away. The chain has TRBV30 and TRBJ2-1; TRBD1 aligns across 7 bases. Germline V gene data show CDR1 as GTSNPN and CDR2 as SVGIG (reference sequence). CDR3 length: 14 residues. The CDR3: CAWTGGSSYNGQFF. The CDR3 coding sequence is TGTGCCTGGACAGGGGGAAGCTCCTACAATGGGCAGTTCTTC. The whole variable domain, remainder taken from reference TRBV30 and TRBJ2-1, is SQTIHQWPATLVQPVGSPLSLECTVEGTSNPNLYWYRQAAGRGLQLLFYSVGIGQISSEVPQNLSASRPQDRQFILSSKKLLLSDSGFYLCAWTGGSSYNGQFFGPGTRLTVL.

This clonotype was found many times. The V gene is TRBV7-8, the J gene TRBJ2-5; possibly TRBD2 for D (5 bases). There are 14 residues in the CDR3. Trimming took 1 base from V and 4 from J, leaving 10 bases between them. CDR1 is SGHVS, CDR2 FQNEAQ, per germline. In nucleotides, the CDR3 is TGTGCCAGCAGCTTAGACGTGGGAGCAGAGACCCAGTACTTC. Translating it yields CASSLDVGAETQYF.

This sequence joins TRBV24-1 and TRBJ2-3; TRBD1 agrees at 9 bases. The CDR3 sequence is 14 residues long. Germline CDR1 is KGHDR and CDR2 is SFDVKD. J was trimmed by 4 bases and V by 7 bases; bases with no gene match: 5. Here the CDR3 reads CATSLGQGPDTQYF. The CDR3 nucleotides read TGTGCCACCAGCCTCGGACAGGGGCCAGATACGCAGTATTTT.

Ten or more counts support this clonotype. This rearrangement joins TRBV6-2 or TRBV6-3 to TRBJ1-1, with a possible D match to TRBD1 (6 bases). Trimming removed 4 bases at V and 3 bases at J, with 21 bases between. The germline CDR1 and CDR2 sequences are MNHEY and SVGEGT. The CDR3 contains 17 residues. The CDR3 DNA reads as TGTGCCAGCAGTTCACGGCGATTCGAGGGGGGCCACACTGAAGCTTTCTTT. Translation: CASSSRRFEGGHTEAFF.

This clonotype was recorded at least ten times. The chain has TRBV12-3 or TRBV12-4 and TRBJ2-1; D perhaps matches TRBD2 (6 bases). The CDR3 is 15 amino acids. V was shortened by 7 bases and J by 6 bases, with 19 bases between the two germline ends. Here the CDR3 reads CASTPTGVGVNEQFF. Written as DNA, the CDR3 is TGTGCCAGCACCCCGACGGGGGTCGGGGTCAATGAGCAGTTCTTC.

The chain links TRBV6-1 to TRBJ2-3, with 7 bases matching TRBD2. Per the germline V gene, CDR1 is MNHNS and CDR2 is SASEGT. J gave up 1 base and V 4 bases, and 8 bases lay outside the gene matches. There are 16 residues in the CDR3. Written as DNA, the CDR3 is TGTGCCAGCAGTGGGCGAGGAGCGGGGCGCACAGATACGCAGTATTTT. It translates to CASSGRGAGRTDTQYF.

This clonotype was observed at least ten times. This chain connects TRBV2 to TRBJ2-1; 11 positions agree with TRBD2. The CDR3 length is 15 residues. CDR1 is SNHLY, CDR2 FYNNEI, per germline. Trimming at V came to 3 bases and at J to 4 bases, leaving 2 bases not matched to a gene. The CDR3 loop is CASSETSGNYNEQFF. The CDR3 bases are TGTGCCAGCAGTGAGACTAGCGGGAATTACAATGAGCAGTTCTTC.

This clonotype was observed at least ten times. CDR3 loop: CASSLQRGTTDTQYF. In DNA form, the CDR3 reads TGCGCCAGCAGCTTGCAGCGGGGTACCACAGATACGCAGTATTTT. This sequence joins TRBV5-1 and TRBJ2-3; 7 nucleotides agree with TRBD2. Per germline, CDR1 SGHRS and CDR2 YFSETQ. Trimming took 1 base from V and 2 from J; bases not matched to a gene: 4. This CDR3 contains 15 residues.

This clonotype was seen repeatedly, ten times or more. V gene TRBV5-1 combines with J gene TRBJ2-7, with unresolved D. The V gene lost 3 bases and the J gene lost 0 bases, with 10 bases spanning the gap. Germline assignment: CDR1 SGHRS and CDR2 YFSETQ. This CDR3 is built from 14 residues. The CDR3 coding sequence is TGCGCCAGCAGCTGGGCTGACAACTCCTACGAGCAGTACTTC. It translates to CASSWADNSYEQYF.

This clonotype came up many times. The chain couples TRBV10-3 to TRBJ2-6; D is perhaps TRBD1 (6 bases). In germline, CDR1 is ENHRY, CDR2 SYGVKD. V lost 7 bases and J lost 0, with 10 bases in between. This CDR3 comprises 15 residues. As DNA, the CDR3 is TGTGCCATCACCCCGACAGGCTCTGGGGCCAACGTCCTGACTTTC. It specifies CAITPTGSGANVLTF.

The sample holds many counts of this clonotype. This chain uses TRBV13 with TRBJ2-7, with D possibly TRBD2 on 5 matching bases. Germline V gene lookup returns CDR1 PRHDT and CDR2 FYEKMQ (reference sequence). Trimming pared 11 bases from V and 6 bases from J, leaving 23 bases between. CDR3 size: 14 residues. CDR3 nucleotide sequence: TGTGCCTCCCGAGGTGCGGGTGGTCGGTTCGAGCAGTACTTC. Translated: CASRGAGGRFEQYF. Looking up the rest from reference TRBV13 and TRBJ2-7 gives the full variable domain: AAGVIQSPRHLIKEKRETATLKCYPIPRHDTVYWYQQGPGQDPQFLISFYEKMQSDKGSIPDRFSAQQFSDYHSELNMSSLELGDSALYFCASRGAGGRFEQYFGPGTRLTVT.

This clonotype was detected ten times or more. This chain joins TRBV12-3 or TRBV12-4 and TRBJ1-2, with 9 bases that match TRBD1. The CDR3 is 14 amino acids. The V gene end was trimmed by 6 bases and the J gene end by 2 bases; junction bases not matched to a gene: 4. Here the CDR3 reads CASSSGTGNYGYTF. In DNA, the CDR3 is TGTGCCAGCAGCTCCGGGACAGGGAACTATGGCTACACCTTC.

The J gene is TRBJ2-3, the V gene TRBV10-3; D remains ambiguous. CDR3 size: 11 residues. CDR1 is ENHRY and CDR2 is SYGVKD in the germline V gene. V lost 1 base and J 6 bases, leaving 2 bases between the germline ends. CDR3 in amino acids: CAISELDTQYF. Written as DNA, the CDR3 is TGTGCCATCAGTGAGTTGGATACGCAGTATTTT.

This clonotype was detected a few times. A much larger clone lies a single base off, so this may be a read error. This sequence joins TRBV2 and TRBJ1-2, with D maybe TRBD1 (6 bases). Germline values: CDR1 SNHLY, CDR2 FYNNEI. The CDR3 is 13 amino acids. The CDR3 region is CASSEGAIYGYAF. In DNA, the CDR3 is TGTGCCAGCAGTGAGGGGGCGATCTATGGCTACGCCTTC.

This clonotype has a count of ten or more. The chain couples TRBV6-1 to TRBJ1-1; D gene ambiguous. V lost 5 bases, J lost 0 bases, and 10 bases lay in between. Germline V gene lookup returns CDR1 MNHNS and CDR2 SASEGT. The CDR3 is made up of 14 amino acids. CDR3 residues: CASSRTQMNTEAFF. For the CDR3, the DNA is TGTGCCAGCAGTCGTACACAAATGAACACTGAAGCTTTCTTT.